This TCR beta chain was recovered during a study of tissue T cells after allogeneic stem cell transplantation. The data were produced by immunoSEQ multiplex PCR, yet TCRdb's version contains in-frame clones alone and is incomplete. The sample has fewer than 7,500 clones, 45% to 50% seen once. A word on this clone: Mouse germline and gene names are used.

Time point given: mouse harvest day 7 after allogeneic transplant. The graft held 10^6 splenic CD5+ T cells and 10^7 T-cell-depleted bone marrow cells. This sequence originates from a female BALB/c mouse given C57BL/6 T cells with graft-versus-host disease after an allogeneic hematopoietic cell transplant. The sample consisted of gut tissue.

CDR3 region: CASSLDRWRAEVFF. Partial CDR3 DNA: TGTGCCAGCAGTCTCGACAGGTGGAGGGCAGAAGTCTTC. The chain joins TRBV26 to TRBJ1-1; possible D gene TRBD1, 6 bases. The sequenced fragment ends 1 residue before the CDR3 boundary, so the rest is inferred from the germline J gene. In germline, CDR1 is KGHPV, CDR2 FQNQEV (reference sequence). The V end lost 3 bases, the J end lost 6 bases, and 14 bases lay between the germline ends. This CDR3 has 14 amino acids.